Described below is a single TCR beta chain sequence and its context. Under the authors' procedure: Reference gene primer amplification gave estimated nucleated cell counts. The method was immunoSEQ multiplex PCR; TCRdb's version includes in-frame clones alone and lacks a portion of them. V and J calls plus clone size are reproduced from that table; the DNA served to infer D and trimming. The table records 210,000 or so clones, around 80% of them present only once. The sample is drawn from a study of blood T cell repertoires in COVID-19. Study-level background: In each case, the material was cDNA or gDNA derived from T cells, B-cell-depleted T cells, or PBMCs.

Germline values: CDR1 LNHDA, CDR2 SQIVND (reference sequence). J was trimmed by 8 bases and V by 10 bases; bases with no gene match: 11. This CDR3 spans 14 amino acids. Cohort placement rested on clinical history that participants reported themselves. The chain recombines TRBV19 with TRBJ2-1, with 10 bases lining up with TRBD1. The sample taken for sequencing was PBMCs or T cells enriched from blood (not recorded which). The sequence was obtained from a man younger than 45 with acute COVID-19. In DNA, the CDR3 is TGTGCCAAACACCTGACAGGGGGCCCTGATGAGCAGTTCTTC. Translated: CAKHLTGGPDEQFF.